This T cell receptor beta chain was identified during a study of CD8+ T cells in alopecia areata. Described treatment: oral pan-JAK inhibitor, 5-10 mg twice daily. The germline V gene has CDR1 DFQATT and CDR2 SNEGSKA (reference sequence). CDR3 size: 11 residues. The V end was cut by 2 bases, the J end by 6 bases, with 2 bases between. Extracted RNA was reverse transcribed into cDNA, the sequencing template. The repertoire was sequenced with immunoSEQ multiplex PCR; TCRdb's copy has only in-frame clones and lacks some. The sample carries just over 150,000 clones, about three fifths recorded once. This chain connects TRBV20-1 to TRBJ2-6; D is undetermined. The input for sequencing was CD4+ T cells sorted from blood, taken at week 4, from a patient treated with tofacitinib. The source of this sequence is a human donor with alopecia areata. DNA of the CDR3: TGCAGTGCTAGATTGGCCAACGTCCTGACTTTC. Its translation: CSARLANVLTF.